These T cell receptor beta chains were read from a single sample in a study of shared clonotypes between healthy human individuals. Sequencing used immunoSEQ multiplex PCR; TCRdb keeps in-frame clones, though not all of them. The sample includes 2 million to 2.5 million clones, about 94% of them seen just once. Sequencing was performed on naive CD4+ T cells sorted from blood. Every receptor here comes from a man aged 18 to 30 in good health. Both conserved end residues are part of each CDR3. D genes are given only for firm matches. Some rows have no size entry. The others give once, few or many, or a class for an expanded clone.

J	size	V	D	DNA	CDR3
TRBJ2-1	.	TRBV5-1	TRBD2	TGCGCCAGCAGCCCAGGTGAGGGACTAGCGTACAATGAGCAGTTCTTC	CASSPGEGLAYNEQFF
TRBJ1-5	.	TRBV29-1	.	TGCAGCGTACTTTTGGCAGGGGTCCAGCCCCAGCATTTT	CSVLLAGVQPQHF
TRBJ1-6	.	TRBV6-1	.	TGTGCCGTCGGGGGCAGGTCAGGGAATTCACCCCTCCACTTT	CAVGGRSGNSPLHF
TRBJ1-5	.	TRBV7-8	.	TGTGCCAGCAGCTTAGGAAATCAGCCCCAGCATTTT	CASSLGNQPQHF
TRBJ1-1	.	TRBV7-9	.	TGTGCCAGCAGCTTAGCAGGGAAGAACACTGAAGCTTTCTTT	CASSLAGKNTEAFF
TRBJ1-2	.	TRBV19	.	TGTGCCAGTAGTATGTGGGGAGGCTATGGCTACACCTTC	CASSMWGGYGYTF
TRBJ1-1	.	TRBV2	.	TGTGCCAGCAGTGGACAGGCCATGAACACTGAAGCTTTCTTT	CASSGQAMNTEAFF
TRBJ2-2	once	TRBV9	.	TGTGCCAGCAGCGTGGCGGCAGATGCGAACACCGGGGAGCTGTTTTTT	CASSVAADANTGELFF
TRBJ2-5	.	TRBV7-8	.	TGTGCCAGCAGCTTAGATCGGTTTGGGGCAGCGAAAGGAGAGACCCAGTACTTC	CASSLDRFGAAKGETQYF
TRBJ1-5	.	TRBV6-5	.	TGTGCCAGCAGTCGGGACCTGAACCAGCCCCAGCATTTT	CASSRDLNQPQHF
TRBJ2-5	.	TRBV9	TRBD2	TGTGCCAGCAGCGTCGGGGGGGCTAGGGAGACCCAGTACTTC	CASSVGGARETQYF
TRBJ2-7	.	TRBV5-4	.	TGTGCCAGCCATACCTGGGGGTCCTCTTACGAGCAGTACTTC	CASHTWGSSYEQYF
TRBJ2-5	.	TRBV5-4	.	TGTGCCAGCAGCCCCCCCGCGGTTCAAACAGAGACCCAGTACTTC	CASSPPAVQTETQYF
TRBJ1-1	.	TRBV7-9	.	TGTGCCAGCAGCTTAGGGCAGACGGGAGGCACTGAAGCTTTCTTT	CASSLGQTGGTEAFF
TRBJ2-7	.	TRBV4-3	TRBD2	TGCGCCAGCAGCCAAGCTACAGGGACTAGTACCTACGAGCAGTACTTC	CASSQATGTSTYEQYF
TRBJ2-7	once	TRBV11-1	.	TGTGCCAGCAGCTTAAGTTTGGGCTACGAGCAGTACTTC	CASSLSLGYEQYF
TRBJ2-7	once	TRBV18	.	TGTGCCAGCTCACCCAGGGGGGACTACGAGCAGTACTTC	CASSPRGDYEQYF
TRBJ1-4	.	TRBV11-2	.	TGTGCCAGCACCCCGCTGGTGGGGGGTGAAAAACTGTTTTTT	CASTPLVGGEKLFF
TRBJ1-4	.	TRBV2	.	TGTGCCAGCAGTGAAGCAGTCTTCAGGGCTTCGGGTAATGAAAAACTGTTTTTT	CASSEAVFRASGNEKLFF
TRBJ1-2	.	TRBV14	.	TGTGCCAGCAGCCAAGGTGGACAGCCTAACTATGGCTACACCTTC	CASSQGGQPNYGYTF
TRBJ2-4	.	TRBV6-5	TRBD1	TGTGCCAGCAGTTACTCGCCGGGACAGTTAAACATTCAGTACTTC	CASSYSPGQLNIQYF
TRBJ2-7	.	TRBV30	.	TGTGCCTGGAGCACGCAAGGTTACGAGCAGTACTTC	CAWSTQGYEQYF
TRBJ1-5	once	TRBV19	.	TGTGCCAGTAGTAAGGACAGTGGCAATCAGCCCCAGCATTTT	CASSKDSGNQPQHF
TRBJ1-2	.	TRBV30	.	TGTGCCTGGAGTGTACAGCCACCCTATGGCTACACCTTC	CAWSVQPPYGYTF
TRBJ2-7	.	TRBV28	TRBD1	TGTGCCAGCAGTCCGGGACAGACCTACGAGCAGTACTTC	CASSPGQTYEQYF
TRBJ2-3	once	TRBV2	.	TGTGCCTACCAGGGGGGGCTATGGGCAGATACGCAGTATTTT	CAYQGGLWADTQYF
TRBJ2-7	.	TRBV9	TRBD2	TGTGCCAGCAGCGCTGGGACTAGCGGGAGAAGGGAGCAGTACTTC	CASSAGTSGRREQYF